The 9 T cell receptor beta chains reported below all come from one sample, sequenced in a study of early T cells in non-severe SARS-CoV-2 infection. Using its own MiXCR run on the 5' RACE reads, TCRdb lists one record per CDR3 protein. The sample lists fewer than 100,000 distinct CDR3 sequences; roughly 9.6% were seen once. The sequenced sample consisted of whole blood. All receptors come from an adult who was a healthcare worker with PCR-confirmed SARS-CoV-2 infection or an uninfected control (not recorded which).

There are many counts of this clonotype. The J gene is TRBJ2-2, the V gene TRBV11-2; no clear D. V was shortened by 0 bases and J by 7 bases, with 9 bases between the two germline ends. Germline assignment: CDR1 SGHAT and CDR2 FQNNGV. The length of the CDR3 is 14 residues. The chain's CDR3 is CASSLDRWSGELFF. The DNA of the CDR3 is TGTGCCAGCAGCTTAGATCGATGGAGCGGGGAGCTGTTTTTT.

The J gene is TRBJ2-1, the V gene TRBV28; D is unresolved. Trimming took 6 bases from V and 4 from J, leaving 16 bases between them. Germline V gene data show CDR1 as MDHEN and CDR2 as SYDVKM. This CDR3 has 15 amino acids. The CDR3 is CASRPAGLLYNEQFF. The DNA of the CDR3 is TGTGCCAGCAGACCGGCCGGGCTCCTGTACAATGAGCAGTTCTTC. Looking up the rest from reference TRBV28 and TRBJ2-1 gives the full variable domain: DVKVTQSSRYLVKRTGEKVFLECVQDMDHENMFWYRQDPGLGLRLIYFSYDVKMKEKGDIPEGYSVSREKKERFSLILESASTNQTSMYLCASRPAGLLYNEQFFGPGTRLTVL.

The chain is built from TRBV7-2 and TRBJ2-1; D is ambiguous. In germline, CDR1 is SGHTA, CDR2 FQGNSA. The CDR3 totals 16 residues. Trimming shortened V by 0 bases and J by 7 bases, and 16 bases separated the two germline ends. CDR3 in amino acids: CASSLAGANLGNEQFF. DNA for the CDR3: TGTGCCAGCAGCTTAGCAGGTGCTAACCTGGGGAATGAGCAGTTCTTC. Filled out from reference TRBV7-2 and TRBJ2-1, the complete variable domain reads GAGVSQSPSNKVTEKGKDVELRCDPISGHTALYWYRQSLGQGLEFLIYFQGNSAPDKSGLPSDRFSAERTGGSVSTLTIQRTQQEDSAVYLCASSLAGANLGNEQFFGPGTRLTVL.

There are many counts of this clonotype. At one of its ends the junction is not consistent with the germline gene, which may arise from a read error. The rearrangement links TRBV6-4 to TRBJ2-2; D remains unclear. The CDR3 runs to 14 residues. Germline-derived CDR1 and CDR2 are MRHNA and SNTAGT. CDR3 sequence (DNA): TGTGCCAGTAGTGAGTCTCCCGAGACCGGGGAGCTGTTTTTT. Encoded protein: CASSESPETGELFF.

This clonotype was seen repeatedly, ten times or more. The chain couples TRBV9 to TRBJ2-3, with D perhaps TRBD2 (6 bases). Germline lookup yields CDR1 SGDLS and CDR2 YYNGEE. The CDR3 consists of 15 residues. The V gene lost 0 bases and the J gene lost 3 bases, with 11 bases spanning the gap. CDR3 sequence: CASSVAGVGTDTQYF. The CDR3 DNA is TGTGCCAGCAGCGTAGCGGGAGTCGGGACAGATACGCAGTATTTT.

Only a few counts were recorded for this clonotype. This chain uses TRBV27 with TRBJ2-6; no clear D gene. Per the germline V gene, CDR1 is MNHEY and CDR2 is SMNVEV (reference sequence). This CDR3 contains 15 residues. V dropped 2 bases and J dropped 4 bases, with 9 bases sitting between them. The CDR3 loop reads CASSLGVAGANVLTF. The CDR3 bases are TGTGCCAGCAGTTTAGGGGTAGCCGGGGCCAACGTCCTGACTTTC.

V usage is TRBV11-1 and J usage is TRBJ2-3, with 8 bases aligning to TRBD2. The CDR3 runs to 16 residues. Germline lookup yields CDR1 SGHAT and CDR2 FQDESV (reference sequence). V lost 2 bases to trimming and J lost 0 bases; unmatched junction nucleotides: 4. The CDR3 DNA is TGTGCCAGCAGCTTAAGCGCTAGCGGGAGCACAGATACGCAGTATTTT. It is translated as CASSLSASGSTDTQYF.

This clonotype was picked up many times. V usage is TRBV6-1 and J usage is TRBJ2-7, with 8 bases identical to TRBD1. The ends lost 6 bases at V and 1 base at J; junction bases unmatched: 5. The CDR3 has 14 residues. CDR1 MNHNS and CDR2 SASEGT come from the germline V gene. CDR3: CASRRDRRSYEQYF. The CDR3 coding sequence is TGTGCCAGCAGGAGGGACAGGCGATCCTACGAGCAGTACTTC.

This clonotype was counted many times. V gene TRBV6-1 combines with J gene TRBJ2-7; tentative D call: TRBD1 (6 bases). Germline V gene lookup returns CDR1 MNHNS and CDR2 SASEGT. Trimming pared 7 bases from V and 4 bases from J, leaving 17 bases between. The CDR3 runs 14 residues. The chain's CDR3 is CASISAGARYEQYF. In DNA form, the CDR3 reads TGTGCCAGCATTAGTGCAGGGGCGAGATACGAGCAGTACTTC.